Listed below are T cell receptor beta chains from one sample, sequenced in a study of blood T cell repertoires in COVID-19. The method was immunoSEQ multiplex PCR; TCRdb's version includes in-frame clones alone and lacks a portion of them. This table holds roughly 200,000 clones, about 85% found once. Input material: peripheral blood. Source of these receptors: a woman between 35 and 50 years old with COVID-19, enrolled during active disease. Each CDR3 is given with its conserved first and last residue. Each record gives: clone size, J gene, V gene, D gene, CDR3 protein, CDR3 DNA. D genes are given only for firm matches. Expanded clones get a size class; other rows say once, few or many, or leave the size out.

clone size: NA
J gene: TRBJ1-1
V gene: TRBV25-1
D gene: NA
CDR3 protein: CASRDMVNTEAFF
CDR3 DNA: TGTGCCAGCAGGGACATGGTGAACACTGAAGCTTTCTTT

clone size: NA
J gene: TRBJ2-3
V gene: TRBV13
D gene: TRBD2
CDR3 protein: CASSFPWGGDTQYF
CDR3 DNA: TGTGCCAGCAGCTTCCCCTGGGGGGGAGATACGCAGTATTTT

clone size: NA
J gene: TRBJ2-3
V gene: TRBV6-5
D gene: TRBD1
CDR3 protein: CASYRGQGSDTQYF
CDR3 DNA: TGTGCCAGCTACAGGGGACAGGGGAGCGATACGCAGTATTTT

clone size: NA
J gene: TRBJ1-6
V gene: TRBV19
D gene: NA
CDR3 protein: CASTTSGSRNSPLHF
CDR3 DNA: TGTGCCAGTACCACGTCAGGGTCGAGAAATTCACCCCTCCACTTT

clone size: NA
J gene: TRBJ2-2
V gene: TRBV6-5
D gene: TRBD2
CDR3 protein: CASSQTSGATGELFF
CDR3 DNA: TGTGCCAGCTCACAGACTAGCGGGGCAACCGGGGAGCTGTTTTTT

clone size: few
J gene: TRBJ1-1
V gene: TRBV18
D gene: NA
CDR3 protein: CASSRGSNTEAFF
CDR3 DNA: TGTGCCAGTTCCCGGGGGTCGAACACTGAAGCTTTCTTT

clone size: NA
J gene: TRBJ1-6
V gene: TRBV5-1
D gene: NA
CDR3 protein: CASSRLFGSEGYNSPLHF
CDR3 DNA: TGCGCCAGCAGCCGTCTCTTCGGGTCAGAAGGCTATAATTCACCCCTCCACTTT

clone size: NA
J gene: TRBJ1-4
V gene: TRBV5-1
D gene: TRBD1
CDR3 protein: CASRKTGGPNEKLFF
CDR3 DNA: TGCGCCAGCAGAAAGACAGGGGGGCCGAATGAAAAACTGTTTTTT

clone size: NA
J gene: TRBJ2-1
V gene: TRBV7-6
D gene: TRBD2
CDR3 protein: CASSLKLAGGFYNEQFF
CDR3 DNA: TGTGCCAGCAGCCTCAAGCTAGCGGGAGGGTTCTACAATGAGCAGTTCTTC

clone size: NA
J gene: TRBJ2-5
V gene: TRBV20-1
D gene: TRBD2
CDR3 protein: CSASPSGSKETQYF
CDR3 DNA: TGCAGTGCTAGTCCTAGCGGGAGTAAAGAGACCCAGTACTTC

clone size: few
J gene: TRBJ2-5
V gene: TRBV21-1
D gene: NA
CDR3 protein: CASSKARLVTRETQYF
CDR3 DNA: TGTGCCAGCAGCAAAGCGCGGCTGGTTACGAGGGAGACCCAGTACTTC

clone size: few
J gene: TRBJ1-3
V gene: TRBV7-8
D gene: TRBD1
CDR3 protein: CASSLWDRGENTIYF
CDR3 DNA: TGTGCCAGCAGCTTATGGGACAGGGGTGAAAACACCATATATTTT

clone size: few
J gene: TRBJ1-1
V gene: TRBV18
D gene: TRBD1
CDR3 protein: CASSPPKGEGARYTEAFF
CDR3 DNA: TGTGCCAGCTCACCACCCAAGGGAGAGGGGGCGCGGTATACTGAAGCTTTCTTT

clone size: few
J gene: TRBJ2-7
V gene: TRBV12-3/TRBV12-4
D gene: NA
CDR3 protein: CASSFTREQYF
CDR3 DNA: TGTGCCAGCAGTTTTACGAGGGAGCAGTACTTC

clone size: NA
J gene: TRBJ1-1
V gene: TRBV5-1
D gene: TRBD1
CDR3 protein: CASSLDRGRGEAFF
CDR3 DNA: TGCGCCAGCAGCTTGGACAGGGGGCGCGGTGAAGCTTTCTTT

clone size: NA
J gene: TRBJ2-7
V gene: TRBV7-9
D gene: TRBD2
CDR3 protein: CASSSRSGSYEQYF
CDR3 DNA: TGTGCCAGCAGCTCCAGAAGCGGGAGTTACGAGCAGTACTTC

clone size: few
J gene: TRBJ2-1
V gene: TRBV6-5
D gene: TRBD1
CDR3 protein: CASRLGQGLYNEQFF
CDR3 DNA: TGTGCCAGCAGACTCGGACAGGGCCTTTACAATGAGCAGTTCTTC

clone size: NA
J gene: TRBJ2-7
V gene: TRBV7-3
D gene: TRBD1
CDR3 protein: CASSPTGTGYEQYF
CDR3 DNA: TGTGCCAGCAGCCCCACCGGGACAGGGTACGAGCAGTACTTC

clone size: NA
J gene: TRBJ1-5
V gene: TRBV7-8
D gene: TRBD1
CDR3 protein: CASSRDRPQPQHF
CDR3 DNA: TGTGCCAGCAGCCGGGACAGGCCCCAGCCCCAGCATTTT

clone size: NA
J gene: TRBJ1-5
V gene: TRBV19
D gene: TRBD1
CDR3 protein: CASKAETGTLGNQPQHF
CDR3 DNA: TGTGCCAGTAAGGCCGAGACAGGGACCCTAGGCAATCAGCCCCAGCATTTT

clone size: NA
J gene: TRBJ1-4
V gene: TRBV5-1
D gene: NA
CDR3 protein: CASSLQPGAEKLFF
CDR3 DNA: TGCGCCAGCAGCCTGCAGCCGGGAGCCGAAAAACTGTTTTTT

clone size: NA
J gene: TRBJ1-2
V gene: TRBV5-1
D gene: NA
CDR3 protein: CASSLSIPGGDGYTF
CDR3 DNA: TGCGCCAGCAGCTTGTCTATCCCCGGGGGGGATGGCTACACCTTC

clone size: NA
J gene: TRBJ1-2
V gene: TRBV7-2
D gene: NA
CDR3 protein: CASSLDSGSSYGYTF
CDR3 DNA: TGTGCCAGCAGCTTAGACTCAGGGTCTAGTTATGGCTACACCTTC

clone size: NA
J gene: TRBJ2-7
V gene: TRBV2
D gene: NA
CDR3 protein: CASRRDITHYEQYF
CDR3 DNA: TGTGCCAGCAGGAGGGACATCACTCACTACGAGCAGTACTTC

clone size: NA
J gene: TRBJ2-3
V gene: TRBV10-3
D gene: TRBD2
CDR3 protein: CAISATSGGPGVTDTQYF
CDR3 DNA: TGTGCCATCAGTGCGACTAGCGGGGGGCCGGGTGTCACAGATACGCAGTATTTT

clone size: NA
J gene: TRBJ1-1
V gene: TRBV7-9
D gene: TRBD1
CDR3 protein: CASSQRTGGGTEAFF
CDR3 DNA: TGTGCCAGCAGCCAGAGGACAGGTGGAGGCACTGAAGCTTTCTTT

clone size: NA
J gene: TRBJ1-2
V gene: TRBV25-1
D gene: TRBD1
CDR3 protein: CATGTGRISNYGYTF
CDR3 DNA: TGTGCCACCGGGACAGGGAGGATTAGTAACTATGGCTACACCTTC

clone size: NA
J gene: TRBJ1-1
V gene: TRBV30
D gene: TRBD1
CDR3 protein: CAWSPGGTEAFF
CDR3 DNA: TGTGCCTGGAGCCCAGGGGGTACTGAAGCTTTCTTT

clone size: once
J gene: TRBJ1-2
V gene: TRBV5-1
D gene: NA
CDR3 protein: CASSLVGGPDYGYTF
CDR3 DNA: TGCGCCAGCAGCTTGGTGGGGGGACCGGACTATGGCTACACCTTC

clone size: NA
J gene: TRBJ1-2
V gene: TRBV7-2
D gene: TRBD1
CDR3 protein: CASSSETGNYGYTF
CDR3 DNA: TGTGCCAGCAGCTCAGAGACAGGGAACTATGGCTACACCTTC

clone size: NA
J gene: TRBJ1-2
V gene: TRBV12-3/TRBV12-4
D gene: TRBD1
CDR3 protein: CASSFSTGVGYTF
CDR3 DNA: TGTGCCAGCAGTTTCTCGACAGGGGTCGGCTACACCTTC

clone size: NA
J gene: TRBJ1-5
V gene: TRBV6-6
D gene: TRBD1
CDR3 protein: CASSGGQTGGNQPQHF
CDR3 DNA: TGTGCCAGCAGCGGGGGACAGACGGGAGGCAATCAGCCCCAGCATTTT

clone size: few
J gene: TRBJ1-5
V gene: TRBV5-4
D gene: TRBD1
CDR3 protein: CASSLQGAGNQPQHF
CDR3 DNA: TGTGCCAGCAGCTTACAGGGGGCTGGCAATCAGCCCCAGCATTTT

clone size: NA
J gene: TRBJ1-1
V gene: TRBV29-1
D gene: TRBD1
CDR3 protein: CSVVRGRVEAFF
CDR3 DNA: TGCAGCGTCGTCAGGGGGCGAGTGGAGGCTTTCTTT

clone size: few
J gene: TRBJ2-2
V gene: TRBV5-1
D gene: NA
CDR3 protein: CASSSGGLLAGELFF
CDR3 DNA: TGCGCCAGCAGCTCCGGGGGGCTGTTGGCCGGGGAGCTGTTTTTT

clone size: NA
J gene: TRBJ1-2
V gene: TRBV24-1
D gene: NA
CDR3 protein: CATSGPGGGYTF
CDR3 DNA: TGTGCCACCAGTGGCCCCGGTGGTGGCTACACCTTC

clone size: NA
J gene: TRBJ1-1
V gene: TRBV5-5
D gene: TRBD1
CDR3 protein: CASSSDRANTEAFF
CDR3 DNA: TGTGCCAGCAGCTCGGACAGGGCGAACACTGAAGCTTTCTTT

clone size: NA
J gene: TRBJ1-1
V gene: TRBV5-1
D gene: TRBD1
CDR3 protein: CASSFRDSEAFF
CDR3 DNA: TGCGCCAGCAGCTTCAGGGACAGTGAAGCTTTCTTT

clone size: NA
J gene: TRBJ1-1
V gene: TRBV3-1/TRBV3-2
D gene: NA
CDR3 protein: CASSQDSDTEAFF
CDR3 DNA: TGTGCCAGCAGCCAAGACTCAGACACTGAAGCTTTCTTT

clone size: few
J gene: TRBJ1-3
V gene: TRBV18
D gene: NA
CDR3 protein: CASSPLTGRFSGNTIYF
CDR3 DNA: TGTGCCAGCTCACCATTGACAGGAAGGTTCTCTGGAAACACCATATATTTT

clone size: NA
J gene: TRBJ2-3
V gene: TRBV9
D gene: NA
CDR3 protein: CASTQRGGSSTDTQYF
CDR3 DNA: TGTGCCAGCACCCAGAGGGGAGGTTCAAGCACAGATACGCAGTATTTT

clone size: NA
J gene: TRBJ2-3
V gene: TRBV12-5
D gene: NA
CDR3 protein: CASGLNRGTDTQYF
CDR3 DNA: TGTGCTAGTGGACTTAACAGGGGCACAGATACGCAGTATTTT

clone size: NA
J gene: TRBJ2-5
V gene: TRBV7-2
D gene: NA
CDR3 protein: CASSLARTDPETQYF
CDR3 DNA: TGTGCCAGCAGCTTAGCTAGGACAGACCCAGAGACCCAGTACTTC

clone size: NA
J gene: TRBJ2-6
V gene: TRBV19
D gene: NA
CDR3 protein: CASSIILGTSREASGANVLTF
CDR3 DNA: TGTGCCAGTAGTATCATACTAGGTACTAGTCGAGAGGCTTCTGGGGCCAACGTCCTGACTTTC

clone size: NA
J gene: TRBJ2-1
V gene: TRBV7-7
D gene: TRBD2
CDR3 protein: CASSLGTSGTNEQFF
CDR3 DNA: TGTGCCAGCAGCTTAGGGACTAGCGGGACGAATGAGCAGTTCTTC

clone size: NA
J gene: TRBJ1-2
V gene: TRBV9
D gene: TRBD1
CDR3 protein: CASSVATGGYGNYGYTF
CDR3 DNA: TGTGCCAGCAGCGTAGCTACAGGGGGCTACGGTAACTATGGCTACACCTTC

clone size: NA
J gene: TRBJ2-7
V gene: TRBV3-1/TRBV3-2
D gene: NA
CDR3 protein: CASSLRDTHVEQYF
CDR3 DNA: TGTGCCAGCAGCCTCCGGGACACCCACGTCGAGCAGTACTTC

clone size: NA
J gene: TRBJ1-1
V gene: TRBV6-1
D gene: NA
CDR3 protein: CASSEWWGGYTEAFF
CDR3 DNA: TGTGCCAGCAGTGAATGGTGGGGGGGGTACACTGAAGCTTTCTTT

clone size: NA
J gene: TRBJ1-5
V gene: TRBV18
D gene: NA
CDR3 protein: CASSPSVNQPQHF
CDR3 DNA: TGTGCCAGCTCACCCTCGGTCAATCAGCCCCAGCATTTT

clone size: few
J gene: TRBJ1-2
V gene: TRBV2
D gene: NA
CDR3 protein: CASTNAMGGLYGYTF
CDR3 DNA: TGTGCCAGCACCAACGCGATGGGGGGGCTCTATGGCTACACCTTC

clone size: NA
J gene: TRBJ2-7
V gene: TRBV19
D gene: NA
CDR3 protein: CAAGNRWEQYF
CDR3 DNA: TGTGCCGCCGGGAATCGGTGGGAGCAGTACTTC

clone size: NA
J gene: TRBJ2-3
V gene: TRBV25-1
D gene: TRBD2
CDR3 protein: CASKKSGGGDTQYF
CDR3 DNA: TGTGCCAGCAAAAAAAGCGGGGGTGGCGATACGCAGTATTTT

clone size: few
J gene: TRBJ1-1
V gene: TRBV4-1
D gene: TRBD1
CDR3 protein: CASSRDRGTEAFF
CDR3 DNA: TGCGCCAGCAGCCGGGACAGAGGAACTGAAGCTTTCTTT